Listed below are T cell receptor beta chains from one sample, sequenced in a study of cytomegalovirus exposure and HLA in healthy donors. Generated by immunoSEQ multiplex PCR, the TCRdb table keeps only in-frame clones and is missing some. The sample consists of 190,000 or so clones, over 65% of them appearing once. Material for sequencing was PBMCs. The source of these receptors is a boy between 2 and 10 years old in good health and CMV-seronegative. Both conserved end residues are part of each CDR3. D genes are given only for firm matches. Expanded clones get a size class; other rows say once, few or many, or leave the size out.

j_call: TRBJ1-3; cdr3_length: 14; v_call: TRBV2; d_call: NA; clone_size: NA; cdr3_aa: CASSGSIPGNTIYF; cdr3_nt: TGTGCCAGCAGTGGGAGTATCCCTGGAAACACCATATATTTT
j_call: TRBJ1-4; cdr3_length: 15; v_call: TRBV6-5; d_call: NA; clone_size: NA; cdr3_aa: CASSYSGGSNEKLFF; cdr3_nt: TGTGCCAGCAGTTACTCGGGGGGTTCTAATGAAAAACTGTTTTTT
j_call: TRBJ1-2; cdr3_length: 14; v_call: TRBV6-1; d_call: TRBD1; clone_size: NA; cdr3_aa: CASSALTGGGGYTF; cdr3_nt: TGTGCCAGCAGTGCCTTAACAGGGGGCGGTGGCTACACCTTC
j_call: TRBJ1-2; cdr3_length: 16; v_call: TRBV5-1; d_call: TRBD1; clone_size: few; cdr3_aa: CASSLAPGQGNYGYTF; cdr3_nt: TGCGCCAGCAGCTTGGCCCCGGGACAGGGTAACTATGGCTACACCTTC
j_call: TRBJ1-1; cdr3_length: 13; v_call: TRBV5-6; d_call: NA; clone_size: NA; cdr3_aa: CASSPVGGTEAFF; cdr3_nt: TGTGCCAGCAGTCCGGTCGGTGGCACTGAAGCTTTCTTT
j_call: TRBJ1-2; cdr3_length: 17; v_call: TRBV5-4; d_call: NA; clone_size: few; cdr3_aa: CATERRITGIANYGYTF; cdr3_nt: TGTGCCACCGAAAGGCGGATCACTGGAATAGCTAACTATGGCTACACCTTC
j_call: TRBJ1-1; cdr3_length: 13; v_call: TRBV5-1; d_call: NA; clone_size: NA; cdr3_aa: CASSLNRDTEAFF; cdr3_nt: TGCGCCAGCAGCTTGAACAGGGACACTGAAGCTTTCTTT
j_call: TRBJ2-5; cdr3_length: 15; v_call: TRBV9; d_call: NA; clone_size: NA; cdr3_aa: CASSVAPTDLETQYF; cdr3_nt: TGTGCCAGCAGCGTAGCCCCGACAGATCTGGAGACCCAGTACTTC
j_call: TRBJ2-5; cdr3_length: 13; v_call: TRBV30; d_call: TRBD2; clone_size: NA; cdr3_aa: CAWSSREGETQYF; cdr3_nt: TGTGCCTGGAGTTCCAGGGAGGGAGAGACCCAGTACTTC
j_call: TRBJ1-5; cdr3_length: 14; v_call: TRBV4-2; d_call: NA; clone_size: few; cdr3_aa: CASSHGKGDQPQHF; cdr3_nt: TGTGCCAGCAGCCATGGAAAGGGGGATCAGCCCCAGCATTTT
j_call: TRBJ1-5; cdr3_length: 15; v_call: TRBV18; d_call: TRBD1; clone_size: NA; cdr3_aa: CASSNTGASNQPQHF; cdr3_nt: TGTGCCAGCTCAAACACAGGGGCGTCAAATCAGCCCCAGCATTTT
j_call: TRBJ2-3; cdr3_length: 12; v_call: TRBV7-2; d_call: NA; clone_size: NA; cdr3_aa: CASSQSTDTQYF; cdr3_nt: TGTGCCAGCAGCCAGAGCACAGATACGCAGTATTTT
j_call: TRBJ1-2; cdr3_length: 15; v_call: TRBV7-2; d_call: TRBD1; clone_size: NA; cdr3_aa: CASSLRRTGNYGYTF; cdr3_nt: TGTGCCAGCAGCCTCCGAAGGACAGGCAATTATGGCTACACCTTC
j_call: TRBJ1-6; cdr3_length: 11; v_call: TRBV6-6; d_call: NA; clone_size: NA; cdr3_aa: CASRRQEPLHF; cdr3_nt: TGTGCCAGCAGGCGACAGGAACCCCTCCACTTT
j_call: TRBJ2-1; cdr3_length: 13; v_call: TRBV5-5; d_call: NA; clone_size: NA; cdr3_aa: CASSSLARWEQFF; cdr3_nt: TGTGCCAGCAGCTCCTTAGCAAGGTGGGAGCAGTTCTTC
j_call: TRBJ2-7; cdr3_length: 16; v_call: TRBV5-1; d_call: TRBD2; clone_size: NA; cdr3_aa: CASRWTSGGTGGEQYF; cdr3_nt: TGCGCCAGCCGATGGACTAGCGGGGGGACGGGGGGCGAGCAGTACTTC
j_call: TRBJ2-7; cdr3_length: 19; v_call: TRBV5-1; d_call: TRBD2; clone_size: NA; cdr3_aa: CASSFWTSGALISSYEQYF; cdr3_nt: TGCGCCAGCAGCTTCTGGACTAGCGGGGCCCTTATTAGCTCCTACGAGCAGTACTTC
j_call: TRBJ2-7; cdr3_length: 16; v_call: TRBV7-9; d_call: TRBD1; clone_size: NA; cdr3_aa: CSSSLGTGQPSYEQYF; cdr3_nt: TGTTCCAGCAGCTTAGGGACGGGACAGCCAAGCTACGAGCAGTACTTC
j_call: TRBJ2-7; cdr3_length: 14; v_call: TRBV6-1; d_call: NA; clone_size: NA; cdr3_aa: CASSEVPGAYEQYF; cdr3_nt: TGTGCCAGCAGTGAGGTCCCAGGGGCCTACGAGCAGTACTTC
j_call: TRBJ2-7; cdr3_length: 12; v_call: TRBV2; d_call: NA; clone_size: NA; cdr3_aa: CASSERSYEQYF; cdr3_nt: TGTGCCAGCAGTGAACGCAGCTACGAGCAGTACTTC
j_call: TRBJ2-7; cdr3_length: 15; v_call: TRBV4-2; d_call: TRBD1; clone_size: NA; cdr3_aa: CASSQGHRGSYEQYF; cdr3_nt: TGTGCCAGCAGCCAAGGCCACAGGGGCTCCTACGAGCAGTACTTC
j_call: TRBJ1-1; cdr3_length: 15; v_call: TRBV9; d_call: NA; clone_size: NA; cdr3_aa: CASRNYQGNDIEAFF; cdr3_nt: TGTGCCAGCAGGAACTACCAGGGGAACGACATTGAAGCTTTCTTT
j_call: TRBJ1-1; cdr3_length: 17; v_call: TRBV27; d_call: TRBD1; clone_size: NA; cdr3_aa: CASSSSGTGVENTEAFF; cdr3_nt: TGTGCCAGCAGTTCCTCCGGGACAGGGGTTGAAAACACTGAAGCTTTCTTT
j_call: TRBJ2-5; cdr3_length: 16; v_call: TRBV11-1; d_call: TRBD1; clone_size: NA; cdr3_aa: CASSLWGQGGPETQYF; cdr3_nt: TGTGCCAGCAGCTTATGGGGACAGGGAGGTCCAGAGACCCAGTACTTC
j_call: TRBJ2-3; cdr3_length: 15; v_call: TRBV9; d_call: TRBD2; clone_size: NA; cdr3_aa: CASSVAGGPQDTQYF; cdr3_nt: TGTGCCAGCAGCGTGGCGGGGGGGCCCCAGGATACGCAGTATTTT
j_call: TRBJ2-2; cdr3_length: 15; v_call: TRBV15; d_call: NA; clone_size: NA; cdr3_aa: CATSRDRLDTRELFF; cdr3_nt: TGTGCCACCAGCAGAGATCGACTAGACACCCGGGAGCTGTTTTTT
j_call: TRBJ2-1; cdr3_length: 15; v_call: TRBV9; d_call: TRBD2; clone_size: few; cdr3_aa: CASSVRGGSYNEQFF; cdr3_nt: TGTGCCAGCAGCGTACGCGGGGGCTCCTACAATGAGCAGTTCTTC
j_call: TRBJ2-1; cdr3_length: 15; v_call: TRBV19; d_call: TRBD2; clone_size: NA; cdr3_aa: CASQFAGDPYNEQFF; cdr3_nt: TGTGCCAGCCAATTTGCGGGGGACCCCTACAATGAGCAGTTCTTC
j_call: TRBJ2-6; cdr3_length: 16; v_call: TRBV7-3; d_call: NA; clone_size: few; cdr3_aa: CASRPTRGSGANVLTF; cdr3_nt: TGTGCCAGCAGACCTACCCGAGGGTCTGGGGCCAACGTCCTGACTTTC
j_call: TRBJ2-5; cdr3_length: 15; v_call: TRBV10-1; d_call: NA; clone_size: NA; cdr3_aa: CASSESPGFRGTQYF; cdr3_nt: TGCGCCAGCAGTGAGTCTCCGGGGTTCCGAGGGACCCAGTACTTC
j_call: TRBJ2-5; cdr3_length: 13; v_call: TRBV13; d_call: TRBD1; clone_size: NA; cdr3_aa: CASSWGDRGTQYF; cdr3_nt: TGTGCCAGCAGCTGGGGGGACAGGGGGACCCAGTACTTC
j_call: TRBJ2-7; cdr3_length: 18; v_call: TRBV4-3; d_call: NA; clone_size: NA; cdr3_aa: CASSQDLSPTYGAYEQYF; cdr3_nt: TGCGCCAGCAGCCAAGATCTATCTCCGACTTACGGCGCCTACGAGCAGTACTTC
j_call: TRBJ2-7; cdr3_length: 14; v_call: TRBV6-5; d_call: TRBD1; clone_size: few; cdr3_aa: CASSYSGQGYEQYF; cdr3_nt: TGTGCCAGCAGTTACTCGGGACAGGGCTACGAGCAGTACTTC